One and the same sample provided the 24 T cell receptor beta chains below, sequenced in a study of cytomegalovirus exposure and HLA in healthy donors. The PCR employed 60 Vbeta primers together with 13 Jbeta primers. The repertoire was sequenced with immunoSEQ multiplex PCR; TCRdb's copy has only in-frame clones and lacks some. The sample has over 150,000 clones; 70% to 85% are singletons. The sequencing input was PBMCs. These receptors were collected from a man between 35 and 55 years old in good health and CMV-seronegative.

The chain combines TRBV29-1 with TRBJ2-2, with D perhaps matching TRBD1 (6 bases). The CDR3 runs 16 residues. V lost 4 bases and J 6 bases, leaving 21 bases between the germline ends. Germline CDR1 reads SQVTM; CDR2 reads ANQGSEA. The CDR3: CSVALSTGTRAGELFF. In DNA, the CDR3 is TGCAGCGTTGCCCTTTCAACAGGGACGAGGGCCGGGGAGCTGTTTTTT.

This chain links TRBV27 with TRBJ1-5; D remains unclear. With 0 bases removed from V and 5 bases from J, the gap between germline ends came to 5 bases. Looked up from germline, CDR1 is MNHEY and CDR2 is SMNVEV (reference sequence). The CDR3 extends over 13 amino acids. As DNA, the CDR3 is TGTGCCAGCAGTTTATCTATATATCAGCCCCAGCATTTT. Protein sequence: CASSLSIYQPQHF.

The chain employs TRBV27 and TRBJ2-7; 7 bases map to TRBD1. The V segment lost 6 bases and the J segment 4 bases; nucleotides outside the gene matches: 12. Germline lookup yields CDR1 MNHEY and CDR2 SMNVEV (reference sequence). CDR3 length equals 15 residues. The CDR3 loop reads CASSLRDSTRYEQYF. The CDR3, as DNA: TGTGCCAGCAGCTTGAGGGACAGCACGAGGTACGAGCAGTACTTC.

CDR3 amino acids: CASSFGVGDNEQFF. As DNA, the CDR3 is TGTGCCAGCAGCTTTGGGGTAGGGGACAATGAGCAGTTCTTC. This chain links TRBV5-6 with TRBJ2-1, with D possibly matching TRBD1 (5 bases). CDR1 is SGHDT, CDR2 YYEEEE, per germline. Trimming removed 2 bases at V and 5 bases at J, with 11 bases between. The CDR3 runs to 14 residues. Based on the CDR3 plus reference TRBV5-6 and TRBJ2-1, the full variable domain is DAGVTQSPTHLIKTRGQQVTLRCSPKSGHDTVSWYQQALGQGPQFIFQYYEEEERQRGNFPDRFSGHQFPNYSSELNVNALLLGDSALYLCASSFGVGDNEQFFGPGTRLTVL.

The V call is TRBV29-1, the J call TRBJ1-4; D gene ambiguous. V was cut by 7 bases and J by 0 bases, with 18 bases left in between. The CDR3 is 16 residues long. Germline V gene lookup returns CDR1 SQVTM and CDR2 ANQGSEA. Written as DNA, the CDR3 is TGCAGCGCCCTCGACACCGAATTCGCAACTAATGAAAAACTGTTTTTT. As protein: CSALDTEFATNEKLFF.

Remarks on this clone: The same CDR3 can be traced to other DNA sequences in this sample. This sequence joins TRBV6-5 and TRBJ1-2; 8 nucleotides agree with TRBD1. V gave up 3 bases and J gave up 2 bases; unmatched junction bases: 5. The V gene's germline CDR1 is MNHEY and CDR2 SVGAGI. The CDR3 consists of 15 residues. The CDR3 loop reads CASSYSTGGNYGYTF. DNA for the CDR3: TGTGCCAGCAGTTATTCCACAGGGGGAAACTATGGCTACACCTTC.

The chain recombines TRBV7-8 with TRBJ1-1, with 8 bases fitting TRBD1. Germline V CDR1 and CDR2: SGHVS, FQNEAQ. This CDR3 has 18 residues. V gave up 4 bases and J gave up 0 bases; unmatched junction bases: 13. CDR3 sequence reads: CASSSPGGRGGMNTEAFF. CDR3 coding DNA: TGTGCCAGCAGCTCCCCAGGGGGCAGGGGGGGAATGAACACTGAAGCTTTCTTT.

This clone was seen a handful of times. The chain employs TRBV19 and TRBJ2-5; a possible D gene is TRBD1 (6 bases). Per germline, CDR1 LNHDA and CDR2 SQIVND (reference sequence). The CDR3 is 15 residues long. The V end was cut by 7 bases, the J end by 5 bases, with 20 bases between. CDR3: CASTPTGSPGETQYF. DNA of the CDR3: TGTGCCAGTACCCCTACAGGGAGCCCGGGCGAGACCCAGTACTTC.

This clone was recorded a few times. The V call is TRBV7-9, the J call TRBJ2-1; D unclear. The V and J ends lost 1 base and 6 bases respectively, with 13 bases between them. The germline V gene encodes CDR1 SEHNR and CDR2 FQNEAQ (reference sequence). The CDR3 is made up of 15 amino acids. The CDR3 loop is CASSLVAGPLNEQFF. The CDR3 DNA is TGTGCCAGCAGCTTAGTGGCAGGCCCCCTCAATGAGCAGTTCTTC.

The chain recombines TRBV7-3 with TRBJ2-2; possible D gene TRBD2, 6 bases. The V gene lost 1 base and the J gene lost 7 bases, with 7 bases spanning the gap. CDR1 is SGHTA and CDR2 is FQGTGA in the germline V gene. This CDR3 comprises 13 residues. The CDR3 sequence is CASSLMEGGELFF. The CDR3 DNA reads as TGTGCCAGCAGCTTAATGGAGGGCGGGGAGCTGTTTTTT.

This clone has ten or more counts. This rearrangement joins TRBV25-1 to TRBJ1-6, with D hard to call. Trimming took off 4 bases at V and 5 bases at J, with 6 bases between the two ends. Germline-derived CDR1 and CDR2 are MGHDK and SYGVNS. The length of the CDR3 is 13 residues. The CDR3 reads CASSVQDNSPLHF. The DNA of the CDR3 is TGTGCCAGCAGTGTGCAGGATAATTCACCCCTCCACTTT.

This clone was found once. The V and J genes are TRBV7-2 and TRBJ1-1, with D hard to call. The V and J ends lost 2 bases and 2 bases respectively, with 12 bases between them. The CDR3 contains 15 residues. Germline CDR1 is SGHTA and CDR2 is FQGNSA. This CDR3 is CASSLYLGPNTEAFF. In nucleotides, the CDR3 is TGTGCCAGCAGCTTATACCTTGGCCCTAACACTGAAGCTTTCTTT.

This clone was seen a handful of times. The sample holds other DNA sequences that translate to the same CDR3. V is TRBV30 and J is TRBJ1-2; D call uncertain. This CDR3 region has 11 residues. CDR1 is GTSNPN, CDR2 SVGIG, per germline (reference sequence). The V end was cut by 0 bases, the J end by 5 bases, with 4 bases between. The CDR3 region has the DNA TGTGCCTGGAGTGTATCGTATGGCTACACCTTC. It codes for CAWSVSYGYTF.

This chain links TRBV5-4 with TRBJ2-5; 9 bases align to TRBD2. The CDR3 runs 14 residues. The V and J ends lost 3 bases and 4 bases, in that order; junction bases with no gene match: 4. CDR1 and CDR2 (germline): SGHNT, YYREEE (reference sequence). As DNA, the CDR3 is TGTGCCAGCAGCTCCCTAGCGGGGTTAGAGACCCAGTACTTC. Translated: CASSSLAGLETQYF.

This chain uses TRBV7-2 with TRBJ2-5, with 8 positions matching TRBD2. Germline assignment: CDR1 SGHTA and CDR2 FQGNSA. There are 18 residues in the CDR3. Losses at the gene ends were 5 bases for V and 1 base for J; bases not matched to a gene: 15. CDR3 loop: CASSPFVTLAGFQETQYF. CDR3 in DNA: TGTGCCAGCAGCCCGTTCGTGACTTTAGCGGGGTTCCAAGAGACCCAGTACTTC.

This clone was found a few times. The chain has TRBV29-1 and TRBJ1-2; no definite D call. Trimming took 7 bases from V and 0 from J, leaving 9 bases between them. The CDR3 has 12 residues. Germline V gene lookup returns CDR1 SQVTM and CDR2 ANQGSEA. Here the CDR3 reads CSGYISNYGYTF. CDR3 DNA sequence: TGCAGCGGCTATATATCTAACTATGGCTACACCTTC.

The CDR3 loop reads CASSLVPYDEQYF. In DNA form, the CDR3 reads TGTGCCAGCAGCTTAGTCCCCTACGACGAGCAGTACTTC. The chain couples TRBV11-3 to TRBJ2-7; D uncertain. From germline, CDR1 is SGHNT and CDR2 YENEEA. V dropped 1 base and J dropped 5 bases, with 9 bases sitting between them. The CDR3 runs to 13 residues.

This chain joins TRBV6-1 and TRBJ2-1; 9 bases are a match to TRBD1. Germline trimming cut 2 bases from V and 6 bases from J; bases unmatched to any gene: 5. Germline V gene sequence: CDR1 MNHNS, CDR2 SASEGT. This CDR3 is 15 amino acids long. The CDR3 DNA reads TGTGCCAGCAGTGAAACAGGGGGCGCGTTCAATGAGCAGTTCTTC. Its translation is CASSETGGAFNEQFF.

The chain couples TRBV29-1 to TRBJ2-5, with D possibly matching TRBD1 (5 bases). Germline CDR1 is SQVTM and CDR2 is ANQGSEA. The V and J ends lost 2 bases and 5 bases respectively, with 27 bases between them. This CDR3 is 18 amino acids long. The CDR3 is CSVESGYTTGADYETQYF. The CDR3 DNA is TGCAGCGTTGAATCCGGCTACACTACTGGGGCGGATTATGAGACCCAGTACTTC.

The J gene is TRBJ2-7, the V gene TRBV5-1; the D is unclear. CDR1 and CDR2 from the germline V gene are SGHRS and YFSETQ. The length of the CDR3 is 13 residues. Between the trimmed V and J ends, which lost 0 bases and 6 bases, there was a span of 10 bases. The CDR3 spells CASSLAYSPEQYF. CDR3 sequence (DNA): TGCGCCAGCAGCTTGGCTTATTCCCCCGAGCAGTACTTC.

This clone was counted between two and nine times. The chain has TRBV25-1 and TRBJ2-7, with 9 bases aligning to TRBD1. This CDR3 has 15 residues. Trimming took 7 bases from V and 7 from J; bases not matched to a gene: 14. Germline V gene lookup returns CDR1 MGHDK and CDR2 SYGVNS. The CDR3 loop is CASIEDRGKVWEQYF. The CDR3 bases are TGTGCCAGCATTGAGGACAGGGGAAAAGTTTGGGAGCAGTACTTC.

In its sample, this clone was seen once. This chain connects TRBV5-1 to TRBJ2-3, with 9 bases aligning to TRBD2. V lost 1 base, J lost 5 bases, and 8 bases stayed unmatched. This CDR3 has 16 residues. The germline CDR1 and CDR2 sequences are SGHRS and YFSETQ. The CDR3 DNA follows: TGCGCCAGCAGCTTGAGGTCTAGCGGGGTTCGAGATACGCAGTATTTT. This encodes CASSLRSSGVRDTQYF.

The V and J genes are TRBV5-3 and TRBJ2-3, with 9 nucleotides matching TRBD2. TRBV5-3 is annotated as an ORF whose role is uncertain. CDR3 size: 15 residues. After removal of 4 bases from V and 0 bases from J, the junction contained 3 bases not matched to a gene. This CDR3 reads CARSRLAVSTDTQYF. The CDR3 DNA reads TGTGCCAGAAGCCGACTAGCGGTTAGCACAGATACGCAGTATTTT.

CDR3 nucleotides: TGTGCCAGCAGTGAACGGTGGGCAGAGACCCAGTACTTC. Protein sequence: CASSERWAETQYF. The V and J genes are TRBV6-5 and TRBJ2-5; the D is unclear. V lost 5 bases and J 4 bases, leaving 11 bases between the germline ends. Germline CDR1 MNHEY, CDR2 SVGAGI. The CDR3 is 13 amino acids.